A single sample is the source of the 16 T cell receptor beta chains below, sequenced in a study of beta chain features in type 1 diabetes. Whole-study findings and limits: Patients with Type 1 diabetes showed moderately but significantly shorter TCRB CDR3s in all four CD4+ subsets.

No cognate antigen is known for these TCRs. The investigators reverse transcribed all of the isolated RNA, so they sequenced expressed TCRB transcripts. Data came from immunoSEQ multiplex PCR; TCRdb stores just in-frame clones and leaves some out. Of 230,000 or so clones in the sample, approximately 16% were seen once. The sequenced sample was naive CD4+ T cells from blood. The source is a man younger than 45 with type 1 diabetes.

The rearrangement links TRBV10-3 to TRBJ2-7; TRBD2 is a possible D gene (6 bases). The ends were cut back, 5 bases at V and 4 bases at J, with 15 bases in the middle. The germline V gene encodes CDR1 ENHRY and CDR2 SYGVKD. The CDR3 contains 14 residues. CDR3 region: CAISLAGTGYEQYF. The CDR3 DNA reads TGTGCCATCAGTCTCGCCGGGACTGGGTACGAGCAGTACTTC.

This clone was observed a few times. This specimen includes other DNA sequences encoding the same CDR3. The gene calls are TRBV30 and TRBJ1-1, with D hard to call. Germline CDR1 and CDR2: GTSNPN and SVGIG (reference sequence). This CDR3 is built from 11 residues. The V end was cut by 0 bases, the J end by 7 bases, with 6 bases between. The CDR3 bases are TGTGCCTGGAGTGTACGGGTTGAAGCTTTCTTT. This gives the protein CAWSVRVEAFF.

The chain uses TRBV29-1 and TRBJ2-5, with D tentatively TRBD2 (7 bases). This CDR3 is 11 amino acids long. Germline V gene lookup returns CDR1 SQVTM and CDR2 ANQGSEA. V lost 4 bases, J lost 9 bases, and 12 bases lay in between. CDR3 sequence (DNA): TGCAGCGTTGCCGGCGGGGGCGCCCAGTACTTC. Amino acid sequence: CSVAGGGAQYF.

The J gene is TRBJ1-2, the V gene TRBV9; a weak D match, TRBD1 (6 bases). Germline CDR1 SGDLS, CDR2 YYNGEE. The CDR3 runs to 14 residues. Trimming cost V 3 bases and J 8 bases, with 17 bases left between them. In DNA, the CDR3 is TGTGCCAGCAGCGCACCGACAGGTCCGGAGGGCTACACCTTC. Its translation is CASSAPTGPEGYTF.

This clone turned up a few times. The chain carries TRBV28 and TRBJ2-7; TRBD2 matches at 7 bases. This CDR3 region has 12 residues. V was clipped by 4 bases and J by 3 bases; unmatched bases: 0. Germline V gives CDR1 MDHEN, CDR2 SYDVKM. CDR3 in amino acids: CASSWDYYEQYF. The CDR3 region has the DNA TGTGCCAGCAGTTGGGACTACTACGAGCAGTACTTC.

The chain's CDR3 is CASSPHGTSVRNEQFF. CDR3 sequence (DNA): TGTGCCAGCAGCCCGCACGGGACTAGCGTACGGAATGAGCAGTTCTTC. V gene TRBV27 combines with J gene TRBJ2-1; 10 nucleotides agree with TRBD2. The CDR3 consists of 16 residues. Trimming took 6 bases from V and 7 from J; bases not matched to a gene: 12. CDR1 and CDR2 from the germline V gene are MNHEY and SMNVEV (reference sequence).

The chain joins TRBV29-1 to TRBJ1-2; 7 bases map to TRBD1. CDR1 SQVTM and CDR2 ANQGSEA come from the germline V gene. Trimming cost V 6 bases and J 7 bases; bases outside gene matches: 8. The CDR3 is 12 amino acids. The CDR3: CSVPTGSAGYTF. CDR3 sequence (DNA): TGCAGCGTCCCGACAGGGTCGGCTGGCTACACCTTC.

The chain employs TRBV5-4 and TRBJ2-3, with 10 bases that match TRBD2. CDR3 length: 13 amino acids. The germline CDR1 and CDR2 sequences are SGHNT and YYREEE (reference sequence). Unmatched junction bases numbered 8, after V lost 10 bases and J lost 6 bases. CDR3 DNA: TGTGCCTGCGGGCTAGCGGGAGAGGATACGCAGTATTTT. It translates to CACGLAGEDTQYF.

This clone was detected a few times. The rearrangement joins TRBV7-2 to TRBJ2-7, with a possible D match to TRBD2 (6 bases). The CDR3 is made up of 15 amino acids. Trimming cost V 4 bases and J 0 bases, with 13 bases left between them. Germline CDR1 SGHTA, CDR2 FQGNSA. CDR3 amino acids: CASSSGGTSSYEQYF. The CDR3 DNA follows: TGTGCCAGCAGCTCCGGCGGGACGAGCTCCTACGAGCAGTACTTC.

This chain connects TRBV7-9 to TRBJ2-7, with 7 bases that match TRBD2. V gave up 5 bases and J gave up 0 bases; unmatched junction bases: 7. Germline CDR1 and CDR2: SEHNR and FQNEAQ (reference sequence). The CDR3 is 15 residues long. DNA of the CDR3: TGTGCCAGCAGCCTGAACCGGGACTACTCCTACGAGCAGTACTTC. Protein product: CASSLNRDYSYEQYF.

V is TRBV30 and J is TRBJ2-5; 7 bases agree with TRBD1. The CDR3 spans 13 residues. Germline loops: CDR1 GTSNPN, CDR2 SVGIG (reference sequence). J lost 4 bases, V lost 2 bases, and 4 bases had no gene match. The CDR3: CAWSRQGAETQYF. For the CDR3, the DNA is TGTGCCTGGAGTCGACAGGGTGCAGAGACCCAGTACTTC. The variable domain in full, with the rest retrieved from reference TRBV30 and TRBJ2-5, is SQTIHQWPATLVQPVGSPLSLECTVEGTSNPNLYWYRQAAGRGLQLLFYSVGIGQISSEVPQNLSASRPQDRQFILSSKKLLLSDSGFYLCAWSRQGAETQYFGPGTRLLVL.

The CDR3 DNA is TGTGCCAGCAGCTTGATTGATAGGTCCTACAATGAGCAGTTCTTC. Protein product: CASSLIDRSYNEQFF. This rearrangement joins TRBV5-6 to TRBJ2-1; D unresolved. V lost 1 base, J lost 1 base, and 9 bases lay in between. The CDR3 runs to 15 residues. Germline lookup yields CDR1 SGHDT and CDR2 YYEEEE. Full variable domain (outside the CDR3, taken from reference TRBV5-6 and TRBJ2-1): DAGVTQSPTHLIKTRGQQVTLRCSPKSGHDTVSWYQQALGQGPQFIFQYYEEEERQRGNFPDRFSGHQFPNYSSELNVNALLLGDSALYLCASSLIDRSYNEQFFGPGTRLTVL.

This clone was picked up a small number of times. The CDR3 protein is CAWNRGQGQPQHF. Written as DNA, the CDR3 is TGTGCCTGGAACAGGGGGCAGGGGCAGCCCCAGCATTTT. This chain uses TRBV30 with TRBJ1-5, with 9 bases aligning to TRBD1. The CDR3 runs to 13 residues. Germline CDR1 and CDR2: GTSNPN and SVGIG (reference sequence). The trim removed 4 bases at V and 7 bases at J, leaving 5 bases unmatched.

The chain couples TRBV4-1 to TRBJ2-1; 12 bases match TRBD2. Unmatched junction bases numbered 7, after V lost 3 bases and J lost 7 bases. This CDR3 is 16 amino acids long. The germline V gene encodes CDR1 MGHRA and CDR2 YSYEKL. The CDR3 loop is CASSHETSGRINEQFF. Here the CDR3 DNA reads TGCGCCAGCAGCCATGAAACTAGCGGGAGGATTAATGAGCAGTTCTTC.

This clone was seen only a few times. This chain joins TRBV2 and TRBJ2-4; D may be TRBD2 (6 bases). Trimming shortened V by 2 bases and J by 7 bases, and 9 bases separated the two germline ends. The CDR3 totals 13 residues. Germline-derived CDR1 and CDR2 are SNHLY and FYNNEI. CDR3 in DNA: TGTGCCAGCAGTGAACCGGGAGTTAACATTCAGTACTTC. Translation gives CASSEPGVNIQYF.

Concerning this clone itself: One junction end does not reproduce the germline sequence, and a read error may be involved. This sequence joins TRBV7-9 and TRBJ2-1; 9 bases match TRBD2. The CDR3 contains 13 residues. The germline V gene encodes CDR1 SEHNR and CDR2 FQNEAQ (reference sequence). The CDR3 spells CANSLRLADEQFF. The CDR3 nucleotides are TGTGCCAACAGCTTACGACTAGCGGATGAGCAGTTCTTC.